This paragraph reports one T cell receptor (beta chain). The data originate from a study of blood T cell repertoires in COVID-19. Study-wide background: Spain, Italy and the United States supplied samples that represented acute and convalescent COVID-19. From T cells, B-cell-depleted T cells, or PBMCs came the material, which was cDNA or gDNA.

As handled by the study authors: For nucleated cells, counts were estimated from reference gene primer amplification. Some clones are missing from TCRdb's copy, which holds only in-frame ones; the method was immunoSEQ multiplex PCR. Clone size and V and J calls were adopted from that table, with D and trimming inferred from the DNA. The sample consists of around 460,000 clones, around 90% of them appearing once. Enrolment of Seattle patients took place during active infection, and they were followed longitudinally. In germline, CDR1 is LNHDA, CDR2 SQIVND (reference sequence). The length of the CDR3 is 13 residues. V lost 6 bases, J lost 3 bases, and 9 bases lay in between.

This receptor was identified in a man in his late teens or twenties with COVID-19, enrolled during active disease. Sequenced material: peripheral blood. This rearrangement joins TRBV19 to TRBJ2-1, with D possibly matching TRBD1 (6 bases). The CDR3 sequence is CASSMGHYNEQFF. DNA of the CDR3: TGTGCCAGTAGCATGGGACACTACAATGAGCAGTTCTTC.